This T cell receptor (beta chain) was identified during a study of CD8 T cells in ankylosing spondylitis. Germline CDR1 is SGHVS and CDR2 is FNYEAQ. V lost 4 bases and J lost 3; bases outside the gene matches: 7. The CDR3 runs to 15 residues. Generation of TCR beta libraries employed quantitative 5'-RACE incorporating molecular barcodes. TCRdb re-called the 5' RACE reads with MiXCR, one entry per CDR3 protein. The sample lists 100,000 to 150,000 distinct CDR3 sequences; 7% were seen once. As for this clonotype: Its antigen is unidentified.

General study results and limits: In the blood and synovial fluid of reactive arthritis, some motif variants had been previously reported. Those disease-linked clones were CD8+; they were also relatively rare in peripheral blood. Significant enrichment of disease-linked clones was reportedly seen in matched ankylosing spondylitis synovial fluid.

The specimen was blood, either unsorted or a sorted T cell fraction (not recorded which). The clonotype comes from a male donor with ankylosing spondylitis or in good health (not recorded which). The chain recombines TRBV7-6 with TRBJ2-5; 8 nucleotides agree with TRBD2. Here the CDR3 reads CASSSLSGEKETQYF. CDR3 nucleotide sequence: TGTGCCAGCAGCTCGCTTAGCGGGGAGAAAGAGACCCAGTACTTC.